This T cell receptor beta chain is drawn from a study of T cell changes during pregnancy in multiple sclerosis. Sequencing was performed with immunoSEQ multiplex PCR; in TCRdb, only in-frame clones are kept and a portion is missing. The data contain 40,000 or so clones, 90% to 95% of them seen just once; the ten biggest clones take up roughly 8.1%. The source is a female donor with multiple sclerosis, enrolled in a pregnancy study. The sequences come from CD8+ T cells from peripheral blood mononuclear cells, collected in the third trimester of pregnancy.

The CDR3 is CASSQVSTGWTYEQYF. The CDR3, as DNA: TGCGCCAGCAGCCAAGTTTCGACAGGTTGGACCTACGAGCAGTACTTC. The chain is built from TRBV4-3 and TRBJ2-7, with a tentative D call TRBD1 (6 bases). Trimming shortened V by 1 base and J by 2 bases, and 15 bases separated the two germline ends. The germline gives CDR1 LGHNA, CDR2 YSLEER. The CDR3 runs to 16 residues.